This T cell receptor beta chain was captured by sequencing in a study of blood T cells in healthy people across ages. Whole-study results and caveats: Using unsorted PBMCs precluded a conclusive naive versus antigen-experienced comparison. The long-lived group displayed more naive CD4+ cells, plus higher diversity, than the aged donors did.

A word on this clonotype: Its antigen is undetermined.

Primers used in a second PCR of roughly 6 to 12 cycles were a sample-barcoded 5' primer and a J-beta primer mix. Researchers report that a template-switch adaptor with 12 random nucleotides tagged each cDNA molecule. From the 5' RACE reads, TCRdb called clonotypes with MiXCR, one entry per CDR3 protein. The data contain 500,000 to 700,000 distinct CDR3 sequences, about 30% of them singletons. This CDR3 is 14 amino acids long. V was pared by 4 bases and J by 0 bases, with 9 bases between. CDR1 and CDR2 from the germline V gene are SGHTA and FQGNSA. The sequence came from a woman over 75 in good health. The source material was blood. The chain recombines TRBV7-2 with TRBJ1-1; D is uncertain. The CDR3 sequence is CASSSRQMNTEAFF. The CDR3 bases are TGTGCCAGCAGCTCTCGGCAGATGAACACTGAAGCTTTCTTT.